A single sample gave rise to the 17 T cell receptor beta chains below, sequenced in a study of T cell responses to AZD1222 COVID-19 vaccine. Generated by immunoSEQ multiplex PCR, the TCRdb table keeps only in-frame clones and is missing some. Of approximately 80,000 clones in the sample, 75% to 90% are singletons; the top ten hold about 12%. The starting material was peripheral blood, obtained 28 days after the second AZD1222 dose. The receptors were gathered from an adult who received the AZD1222 COVID-19 vaccine.

V is TRBV7-8 and J is TRBJ2-2, with 9 bases matching TRBD1. In germline, CDR1 is SGHVS, CDR2 FQNEAQ. V was pared by 5 bases and J by 3 bases, with 13 bases of the junction left unmatched. The CDR3 is 18 residues long. The DNA for the CDR3 is TGTGCCAGCAGCCCGAAGGCGGGACAGGGATGGGACACCGGGGAGCTGTTTTTT. Its protein product is CASSPKAGQGWDTGELFF.

This clone appeared a single time. The V gene is TRBV6-1, the J gene TRBJ2-1; 7 bases map to TRBD1. The CDR3 consists of 16 residues. V dropped 4 bases and J dropped 3; count of bases not matched to a gene: 9. Germline V gene lookup returns CDR1 MNHNS and CDR2 SASEGT. The CDR3 sequence: CASSGSKGAFYNEQFF. CDR3 DNA sequence: TGTGCCAGCAGTGGATCTAAGGGGGCCTTCTACAATGAGCAGTTCTTC.

This clone was counted once. The V gene is TRBV18, the J gene TRBJ2-7; TRBD1 agrees at 9 bases. Germline values: CDR1 KGHSH, CDR2 LQKENI. The V gene end was trimmed by 0 bases and the J gene end by 5 bases; junction bases not matched to a gene: 5. The length of the CDR3 is 15 residues. In DNA, the CDR3 is TGTGCCAGCTCACCACCCGGACAGGGGAAAAACGAGCAGTACTTC. It encodes CASSPPGQGKNEQYF. Drawing the rest from reference TRBV18 and TRBJ2-7, the complete variable domain is NAGVMQNPRHLVRRRGQEARLRCSPMKGHSHVYWYRQLPEEGLKFMVYLQKENIIDESGMPKERFSAEFPKEGPSILRIQQVVRGDSAAYFCASSPPGQGKNEQYFGPGTRLTVT.

The chain couples TRBV12-3 or TRBV12-4 to TRBJ1-5; tentatively, D is TRBD1 (6 bases). The germline V and J ends were trimmed by 2 bases and 6 bases, with 8 bases remaining between them. This CDR3 is 13 amino acids long. The CDR3 protein is CASSLYRVQPQHF. The CDR3 coding sequence is TGTGCCAGCAGTTTATACAGGGTTCAGCCCCAGCATTTT.

V gene TRBV19 combines with J gene TRBJ1-6; D unclear. The V and J ends lost 4 bases and 5 bases respectively, with 15 bases between them. From germline, CDR1 is LNHDA and CDR2 SQIVND (reference sequence). The CDR3 contains 16 residues. The CDR3 here is CASSSQAERNNSPLHF. The CDR3 DNA reads TGTGCCAGTAGTAGCCAGGCCGAAAGAAATAATTCACCCCTCCACTTT.

This clone was seen more than once but under ten times. This chain joins TRBV2 and TRBJ1-2; D not resolved. V dropped 2 bases and J dropped 8 bases, with 15 bases sitting between them. CDR1 SNHLY and CDR2 FYNNEI come from the germline V gene. This CDR3 is 14 amino acids long. The CDR3, as DNA: TGTGCCAGCAGTGAACAAACTTCCATTGGCGGCTACACCTTC. This encodes CASSEQTSIGGYTF.

The chain couples TRBV5-4 to TRBJ2-1, with 8 bases that match TRBD2. CDR1 and CDR2 from the germline V gene are SGHNT and YYREEE (reference sequence). V lost 2 bases and J lost 4; bases outside the gene matches: 5. The CDR3 has 15 amino acids. CDR3: CASSFVAGSYNEQFF. The CDR3 DNA sequence: TGTGCCAGCAGCTTTGTAGCGGGGTCTTACAATGAGCAGTTCTTC.

The rearrangement links TRBV5-1 to TRBJ1-1; TRBD1 is a possible D gene (6 bases). Germline-derived CDR1 and CDR2 are SGHRS and YFSETQ. V lost 0 bases to trimming and J lost 4 bases, with 10 bases between them. This CDR3 comprises 14 residues. The CDR3 DNA is TGCGCCAGCAGCTTGGGGGGGCAGTTCACTGAAGCTTTCTTT. Amino acid sequence: CASSLGGQFTEAFF.

V usage is TRBV18 and J usage is TRBJ2-2; 9 nucleotides align to TRBD1. V shed 4 bases, J shed 2 bases, and the junction held 2 bases outside the gene matches. Germline-derived CDR1 and CDR2 are KGHSH and LQKENI. The CDR3 spans 15 residues. Here the CDR3 reads CASSLGQGNTGELFF. The CDR3 DNA reads as TGTGCCAGCTCACTGGGACAGGGTAACACCGGGGAGCTGTTTTTT.

The chain links TRBV6-6 to TRBJ1-3, with a weak D call TRBD1 (6 bases). Germline V gene sequence: CDR1 MNHNY, CDR2 SVGAGI (reference sequence). V lost 11 bases to trimming and J lost 0 bases, with 11 bases between them. The CDR3 runs to 13 residues. The DNA of the CDR3 is TGTGCCGTTAGACAGGCCTCTGGAAACACCATATATTTT. It yields the protein CAVRQASGNTIYF.

This clone occurred once. V usage is TRBV10-3 and J usage is TRBJ2-2, with 8 positions matching TRBD1. With V trimmed by 10 bases and J by 1 base, 5 bases remained unmatched. CDR1 and CDR2 (germline): ENHRY, SYGVKD. The CDR3 is 14 amino acids. The CDR3 here is CATYGTGNTGELFF. In DNA, the CDR3 is TGTGCCACTTACGGGACAGGGAACACCGGGGAGCTGTTTTTT.

The chain joins TRBV19 to TRBJ2-7, with D tentatively TRBD1 or TRBD2 (5 bases each). V was pared by 5 bases and J by 7 bases, with 18 bases between. This CDR3 is built from 14 residues. Germline V gene lookup returns CDR1 LNHDA and CDR2 SQIVND (reference sequence). CDR3 sequence (DNA): TGTGCCAGTAGTGTGGGGACGTGGAGTGGGGAGCAGTACTTC. It encodes CASSVGTWSGEQYF.

The chain couples TRBV5-4 to TRBJ1-1; 10 bases match TRBD1. J was trimmed by 4 bases and V by 1 base; bases with no gene match: 1. Germline CDR1 SGHNT, CDR2 YYREEE (reference sequence). There are 14 residues in the CDR3. CDR3 sequence reads: CASSLRTGGTEAFF. CDR3 DNA: TGTGCCAGCAGCTTGCGGACAGGGGGCACTGAAGCTTTCTTT.

The rearrangement joins TRBV19 to TRBJ2-6; a weak D match, TRBD2 (7 bases). There are 16 residues in the CDR3. Trimming removed 3 bases at V and 4 bases at J, with 13 bases between. Germline-derived CDR1 and CDR2 are LNHDA and SQIVND (reference sequence). The CDR3 loop is CASSMGGPGGANVLTF. The CDR3 nucleotides are TGTGCCAGTAGTATGGGGGGGCCCGGAGGGGCCAACGTCCTGACTTTC.

The V call is TRBV29-1, the J call TRBJ2-3; TRBD2 aligns across 13 bases. There are 20 residues in the CDR3. The germline CDR1 and CDR2 sequences are SQVTM and ANQGSEA. V lost 7 bases to trimming and J lost 0 bases; unmatched junction nucleotides: 19. The CDR3 loop reads CSAGLAGELNFDLSTDTQYF. CDR3 nucleotide sequence: TGCAGCGCTGGACTAGCGGGAGAATTGAACTTCGACCTTAGCACAGATACGCAGTATTTT.

This clone was counted between two and nine times. V gene TRBV5-8 combines with J gene TRBJ2-7, with D unresolved. V was clipped by 0 bases and J by 2 bases, with 12 bases between them. Germline CDR1 is SGHTS and CDR2 is YDEGEE. This CDR3 is 15 amino acids long. The CDR3 DNA reads as TGTGCCAGCAGCTTGGAGGCGGTGACCCCCTACGAGCAGTACTTC. It translates to CASSLEAVTPYEQYF.

The chain carries TRBV28 and TRBJ1-2; TRBD1 aligns across 10 bases. The V and J ends lost 7 bases and 8 bases, in that order; junction bases with no gene match: 10. The V gene's germline CDR1 is MDHEN and CDR2 SYDVKM. CDR3 size: 14 residues. This CDR3 is CASTVTGGARGYTF. The CDR3 region has the DNA TGTGCCAGCACAGTGACAGGGGGCGCTCGGGGCTACACCTTC.